The 19 T cell receptor beta chains below were found in one sample sequenced in a study of PD-1 blockade in classical Hodgkin lymphoma. Every patient had relapsed following autologous stem cell transplantation, and cohorts differed in brentuximab vedotin exposure. Clones were read by immunoSEQ multiplex PCR, and TCRdb kept only the in-frame ones, dropping some. The table records 35,000 to 50,000 clones, approximately 72% of them present only once. The material sequenced was peripheral blood mononuclear cells (PBMCs), taken before the second cycle of nivolumab. Receptor source: a human donor with classical Hodgkin lymphoma.

The chain recombines TRBV7-9 with TRBJ2-3; D might be TRBD2 (5 bases). Per germline, CDR1 SEHNR and CDR2 FQNEAQ (reference sequence). The CDR3 sequence is 15 residues long. Trimming took off 4 bases at V and 5 bases at J, with 16 bases between the two ends. The CDR3 loop is CASSYLPGVGDTQYF. The DNA of the CDR3 is TGTGCCAGCAGCTACCTTCCCGGGGTCGGAGATACGCAGTATTTT.

A few counts support this clone. This chain connects TRBV19 to TRBJ2-5; 8 bases line up with TRBD2. The CDR3 has 13 amino acids. The ends lost 6 bases at V and 5 bases at J; junction bases unmatched: 5. From germline, CDR1 is LNHDA and CDR2 SQIVND (reference sequence). The CDR3 sequence is CASSVGGGETQYF. CDR3 nucleotides: TGTGCCAGTAGCGTGGGCGGGGGGGAGACCCAGTACTTC.

In its sample, this clone was seen once. V is TRBV30 and J is TRBJ1-2, with 9 bases matching TRBD1. V dropped 3 bases and J dropped 6; count of bases not matched to a gene: 11. The CDR3 consists of 15 residues. The germline V gene encodes CDR1 GTSNPN and CDR2 SVGIG (reference sequence). The CDR3 DNA sequence: TGTGCCTGGAGAGAGACCGGGACAGGGAATAATGGCTACACCTTC. Encoded protein: CAWRETGTGNNGYTF.

The table lists this clone with a few counts. V gene TRBV7-8 combines with J gene TRBJ1-4; tentative D call: TRBD1 (5 bases). V shed 5 bases and J shed 0 bases, with 19 bases lying between them. Per the germline V gene, CDR1 is SGHVS and CDR2 is FQNEAQ. This CDR3 has 18 amino acids. Here the CDR3 reads CASSPDRTFWATNEKLFF. CDR3 nucleotides: TGTGCCAGCAGCCCTGACAGAACTTTTTGGGCAACTAATGAAAAACTGTTTTTT.

This clone was seen only a few times. This sequence joins TRBV4-3 and TRBJ2-1, with 10 bases fitting TRBD2. The CDR3 length is 17 residues. J gave up 10 bases and V 0 bases, and 12 bases lay outside the gene matches. Looked up from germline, CDR1 is LGHNA and CDR2 is YSLEER. CDR3 sequence reads: CASSQDWSGRAVGEQFF. DNA of the CDR3: TGCGCCAGCAGCCAAGATTGGAGCGGGAGGGCCGTCGGGGAGCAGTTCTTC.

The gene calls are TRBV30 and TRBJ2-1; the D gene could be TRBD1 or TRBD2 (5 bases each). The CDR3 sequence is 11 residues long. Germline V gene lookup returns CDR1 GTSNPN and CDR2 SVGIG (reference sequence). Trimming pared 5 bases from V and 4 bases from J, leaving 6 bases between. The CDR3 loop is CAWGGYNEQFF. CDR3 coding DNA: TGTGCCTGGGGGGGATACAATGAGCAGTTCTTC.

V is TRBV28 and J is TRBJ1-1, with no clear D. CDR1 MDHEN and CDR2 SYDVKM come from the germline V gene. Trimming took off 2 bases at V and 11 bases at J, with 15 bases between the two ends. The CDR3 has 13 amino acids. The CDR3 is CASSLRGSNVAFF. The CDR3 DNA reads as TGTGCCAGCAGTTTAAGAGGGAGTAACGTTGCTTTCTTT.

This chain joins TRBV27 and TRBJ1-1; D gene unclear. Germline V lookup: CDR1 MNHEY, CDR2 SMNVEV (reference sequence). This CDR3 is built from 13 residues. Trimming took 2 bases from V and 5 from J, leaving 9 bases between them. CDR3 in DNA: TGTGCCAGCAGTTTAGGTAGGAAGACTGAAGCTTTCTTT. Translating it yields CASSLGRKTEAFF.

The rearrangement uses TRBV27 and TRBJ2-3; D gene ambiguous. The CDR3 extends over 19 amino acids. Looked up from germline, CDR1 is MNHEY and CDR2 is SMNVEV (reference sequence). V gave up 3 bases and J gave up 1 base, with 23 bases separating them. CDR3 loop: CASSLENGSARPRTDTQYF. CDR3 sequence (DNA): TGTGCCAGCAGTTTGGAAAATGGAAGCGCCAGACCTCGCACAGATACGCAGTATTTT.

The gene calls are TRBV7-3 and TRBJ1-2, with D possibly matching TRBD1 (5 bases). The length of the CDR3 is 16 residues. CDR1 and CDR2 from the germline V gene are SGHTA and FQGTGA. V shed 5 bases and J shed 0 bases, with 16 bases lying between them. The CDR3 DNA reads TGTGCCAGCAGCCCCGAGGGGTTCGACACTAACTATGGCTACACCTTC. Amino acids: CASSPEGFDTNYGYTF. Supplemented by reference TRBV7-3 and TRBJ1-2, the full variable domain reads GAGVSQTPSNKVTEKGKYVELRCDPISGHTALYWYRQSLGQGPEFLIYFQGTGAADDSGLPNDRFFAVRPEGSVSTLKIQRTERGDSAVYLCASSPEGFDTNYGYTFGSGTRLTVV.

The chain joins TRBV29-1 to TRBJ2-3; no definite D call. V lost 8 bases to trimming and J lost 1 base, with 10 bases between them. CDR3 size: 12 residues. Germline V gene sequence: CDR1 SQVTM, CDR2 ANQGSEA. The CDR3 reads CSPYYGTDTQYF. The DNA for the CDR3 is TGCAGCCCATACTATGGCACAGATACGCAGTATTTT.

This chain uses TRBV27 with TRBJ2-7; D possibly corresponds to TRBD2 (5 bases). CDR3 length equals 13 residues. Germline V gene sequence: CDR1 MNHEY, CDR2 SMNVEV (reference sequence). V lost 3 bases and J 6 bases, leaving 12 bases between the germline ends. The CDR3 sequence: CASSFGVSAEQYF. The CDR3 DNA is TGTGCCAGCAGTTTCGGGGTGTCTGCCGAGCAGTACTTC.

The chain carries TRBV10-3 and TRBJ1-2; D perhaps matches TRBD1 (5 bases). CDR3 length: 15 residues. Germline V CDR1 and CDR2: ENHRY, SYGVKD. Deletions cut 2 bases from V and 2 bases from J, with 12 bases between. This CDR3 is CAISELREDNYGYTF. CDR3 in DNA: TGTGCCATCAGTGAGCTCAGGGAGGACAACTATGGCTACACCTTC.

The V gene is TRBV7-9, the J gene TRBJ2-6, with D maybe TRBD1 (5 bases). The V and J ends lost 6 bases and 0 bases respectively, with 12 bases between them. CDR3 size: 16 residues. Germline V gene lookup returns CDR1 SEHNR and CDR2 FQNEAQ (reference sequence). The CDR3 loop is CASRRDSPSGANVLTF. CDR3 DNA sequence: TGTGCCAGCAGACGAGACAGTCCCTCTGGGGCCAACGTCCTGACTTTC.

This clone was observed once. The rearrangement joins TRBV5-6 to TRBJ1-2; tentative D call: TRBD1 (5 bases). The CDR3 consists of 17 residues. In germline, CDR1 is SGHDT, CDR2 YYEEEE. V was shortened by 5 bases and J by 0 bases, with 20 bases between the two germline ends. The CDR3 coding sequence is TGTGCCAGCAGTCTTACTGACACCGGGACGACTAACTATGGCTACACCTTC. It yields the protein CASSLTDTGTTNYGYTF.

Here the CDR3 reads CAIGTTHTGELFF. The CDR3 region has the DNA TGTGCCATCGGGACAACCCACACCGGGGAGCTGTTTTTT. The V and J genes are TRBV10-3 and TRBJ2-2, with a tentative D call TRBD1 (6 bases). This CDR3 has 13 residues. V dropped 8 bases and J dropped 3 bases, with 10 bases sitting between them. CDR1 is ENHRY, CDR2 SYGVKD, per germline.

V usage is TRBV28 and J usage is TRBJ2-7; tentatively, D is TRBD2 (6 bases). V dropped 3 bases and J dropped 5 bases, with 14 bases sitting between them. Germline lookup yields CDR1 MDHEN and CDR2 SYDVKM. The CDR3 runs 14 residues. The CDR3 sequence: CASSFTGSSDEQYF. CDR3 nucleotide sequence: TGTGCCAGCAGTTTCACCGGGTCTAGCGACGAGCAGTACTTC.

V and J are TRBV5-4 and TRBJ2-5; 9 positions agree with TRBD1. Trimming removed 5 bases from V and 6 bases from J; junction bases left unmatched: 5. CDR3 length: 13 residues. Germline V gene lookup returns CDR1 SGHNT and CDR2 YYREEE (reference sequence). In DNA form, the CDR3 reads TGTGCCAGCAGTACGGACAGGGGACAGACCCAGTACTTC. It encodes CASSTDRGQTQYF.

In this sample, this clone turned up a few times. The chain links TRBV28 to TRBJ1-1; D may be TRBD1 (5 bases). Germline V gene data show CDR1 as MDHEN and CDR2 as SYDVKM. The V gene lost 4 bases and the J gene lost 1 base, with 7 bases spanning the gap. The CDR3 is 13 residues long. The CDR3 sequence is CASSYTGNTEAFF. The CDR3 nucleotides read TGTGCCAGCAGTTATACAGGGAACACTGAAGCTTTCTTT.